This is a list of T cell receptor beta chains from one sample in a study of human CD8 memory T cell subsets. TCRdb re-called the 5' RACE reads; every CDR3 protein appears as one record, without DNA. Its listing shows about 10,000 distinct CDR3 sequences. Sequencing was done on a sample of CD8+ T cells from PBMCs. These receptor sequences come from a human donor in good health. CDR3s include the opening cysteine and the closing phenylalanine or tryptophan. The size of a clone is reported for some rows only, either as once, few or many, or as a class for expanded clones.

size	V	J	length	CDR3
NA	TRBV5-1	TRBJ2-3	16	CASSSFGVGAADTQYF
NA	TRBV19	TRBJ1-1	14	CASYPGTGRTEAFF
NA	TRBV12-3/TRBV12-4	TRBJ2-1	15	CASSYPSGRYNEQFF
NA	TRBV11-2	TRBJ2-7	14	CASSFSGSPPEQYF
NA	TRBV5-5	TRBJ2-2	16	CASSTVLGANTGELFF
NA	TRBV29-1	TRBJ1-1	13	CSVLRGEGTEAFF
NA	TRBV28	TRBJ1-1	15	CASSFQGRPDTEAFF
NA	TRBV29-1	TRBJ2-3	14	CSVEDLRSTDTQYF
NA	TRBV7-9	TRBJ2-7	15	CASSLAASGRYEQYF
medium-sized	TRBV7-6	TRBJ2-1	15	CASSLGLERRNEQFF
NA	TRBV5-5	TRBJ1-5	19	CASSLKGDRPTYSNQPQHF
medium-sized	TRBV4-2	TRBJ1-1	18	CASSPDPGQGDTNTEAFF
NA	TRBV7-9	TRBJ2-7	13	CASSAGGSYEQYF
NA	TRBV5-4	TRBJ2-1	14	CASSFSGGNNEQFF
NA	TRBV12-3/TRBV12-4	TRBJ2-2	14	CASTPGWNTGELFF
NA	TRBV21-1	TRBJ2-7	15	CASSNPGRISYEQYF
NA	TRBV14	TRBJ2-3	15	CASSQQGWSTDTQYF
NA	TRBV5-1	TRBJ2-7	13	CASSFNQGYEQYF
NA	TRBV6-1	TRBJ2-1	15	CASSENKGGYNEQFF
medium-sized	TRBV28	TRBJ1-2	14	CASAPLRDSYGYTF
NA	TRBV29-1	TRBJ2-1	14	CSVDGLVSYNEQFF
NA	TRBV19	TRBJ2-7	13	CASTSTGAYEQYF
NA	TRBV29-1	TRBJ2-3	12	CSVLRSTDTQYF
medium-sized	TRBV13	TRBJ2-7	18	CASSSHGTSGPSSYEQYF
medium-sized	TRBV28	TRBJ2-5	16	CASSFAGGAGEETQYF
medium-sized	TRBV27	TRBJ2-3	15	CASSPGGASTDTQYF
NA	TRBV29-1	TRBJ2-1	16	CSVEDYLESSYNEQFF
medium-sized	TRBV27	TRBJ1-4	13	CASSRQGAEKLFF
NA	TRBV2	TRBJ2-5	14	CASSEGGQSKTQYF
NA	TRBV7-8	TRBJ2-7	14	CASSLNAEYLEQYF
medium-sized	TRBV20-1	TRBJ2-7	12	CSARDRVYEQYF
NA	TRBV7-7	TRBJ2-1	15	CASSISGSSYNEQFF
NA	TRBV7-9	TRBJ2-7	15	CASSPIGPLSYEQYF
NA	TRBV4-1	TRBJ2-2	15	CASSQDIWGTGELFF
NA	TRBV20-1	TRBJ2-3	14	CSAVSGHRTDTQYF
NA	TRBV4-3	TRBJ2-7	14	CASSSHRGRFEQYF
NA	TRBV19	TRBJ1-5	14	CASSIAQGFQPQHF
NA	TRBV6-5	TRBJ2-1	14	CASTPGTSYNEQFF
NA	TRBV28	TRBJ2-4	16	CASSSYSWRAKNIQYF
NA	TRBV23-1	TRBJ2-7	14	CASSQFWGFHEQYF
NA	TRBV15	TRBJ2-1	17	CATSTVAGAAGDNEQFF
NA	TRBV29-1	TRBJ1-1	11	CSSWEAGEAFF
NA	TRBV6-5	TRBJ2-2	12	CASSYGTGELFF
medium-sized	TRBV14	TRBJ1-2	15	CASSLYRGDVRGYTF
NA	TRBV6-5	TRBJ2-7	12	CASSYGGPEQYF
NA	TRBV11-2	TRBJ2-3	15	CASSSWTTSTDTQYF
medium-sized	TRBV12-3/TRBV12-4	TRBJ2-4	14	CASSLQLAKNIQYF
NA	TRBV28	TRBJ2-7	15	CASSPWTGSSYEQYF
NA	TRBV29-1	TRBJ1-2	11	CSVQDNYGYTF
NA	TRBV7-6	TRBJ2-7	15	CASSLLHGGGPEQYF
medium-sized	TRBV5-6	TRBJ2-7	13	CASSLAAHYEQYF
medium-sized	TRBV5-6	TRBJ1-4	15	CASSSSVDRGQKLFF
NA	TRBV6-2/TRBV6-3	TRBJ1-6	15	CASRRVSRADSPLHF
medium-sized	TRBV7-9	TRBJ1-4	12	CASSLGNEKLFF
NA	TRBV9	TRBJ2-1	13	CASQGGSYNEQFF
NA	TRBV4-2	TRBJ2-2	18	CASSQGGDSVPNTGELFF
NA	TRBV3-1	TRBJ2-7	13	CASSQEITYEQYF